Shown below are 13 T cell receptor beta chains from a single sample sequenced in a study of blood T cell repertoires in COVID-19. Repertoires were generated with immunoSEQ multiplex PCR, while TCRdb's copy carries only in-frame clones and drops some. The sample carries around 700,000 clones, 85% to 90% recorded once. Sample: peripheral blood. The receptors originated from a woman between 18 and 29 years old with acute or convalescent COVID-19.

In this sample, this clone turned up a few times. The genes are TRBV30 and TRBJ1-6, with D unresolved. The CDR3 is 14 amino acids. Germline V gives CDR1 GTSNPN, CDR2 SVGIG (reference sequence). Trimming removed 0 bases from V and 9 bases from J, with 12 bases in between. The CDR3 loop reads CAWSVAGFGSPLHF. In DNA, the CDR3 is TGTGCCTGGAGTGTAGCCGGGTTTGGTTCACCCCTCCACTTT.

Regarding this clone: At the DNA level, this CDR3 is encoded by other sequences in the same sample as well. The rearrangement joins TRBV6-6 to TRBJ1-1; 8 bases line up with TRBD1. The CDR3 contains 15 residues. Losses at the gene ends were 0 bases for V and 5 bases for J; bases not matched to a gene: 5. CDR1 and CDR2 (germline): MNHNY, SVGAGI (reference sequence). The CDR3 protein is CASSYSPDRGTEAFF. The CDR3 nucleotides read TGTGCCAGCAGTTACTCCCCCGACAGGGGAACTGAAGCTTTCTTT.

The V and J genes are TRBV18 and TRBJ2-2; TRBD2 agrees at 14 bases. Trimming removed 4 bases from V and 0 bases from J; junction bases left unmatched: 4. This CDR3 has 18 residues. Germline-derived CDR1 and CDR2 are KGHSH and LQKENI. The CDR3 bases are TGTGCCAGCTCACAGAGGACTAGCGGGGGGACGAACACCGGGGAGCTGTTTTTT. Protein product: CASSQRTSGGTNTGELFF.

The chain has TRBV19 and TRBJ2-7; D may be TRBD2 (6 bases). Germline V gene sequence: CDR1 LNHDA, CDR2 SQIVND (reference sequence). V shed 3 bases and J shed 0 bases, with 9 bases lying between them. CDR3 length: 14 residues. The CDR3 protein is CASSMGGSSYEQYF. CDR3 DNA: TGTGCCAGTAGTATGGGGGGAAGCTCCTACGAGCAGTACTTC. The complete variable domain, with remaining parts taken from reference TRBV19 and TRBJ2-7, reads DGGITQSPKYLFRKEGQNVTLSCEQNLNHDAMYWYRQDPGQGLRLIYYSQIVNDFQKGDIAEGYSVSREKKESFPLTVTSAQKNPTAFYLCASSMGGSSYEQYFGPGTRLTVT.

The V call is TRBV12-3 or TRBV12-4, the J call TRBJ1-1, with 7 nucleotides matching TRBD1. J gave up 11 bases and V 3 bases, and 6 bases lay outside the gene matches. The CDR3 extends over 12 amino acids. CDR3 protein: CASSFGSGGAFF. The DNA for the CDR3 is TGTGCCAGCAGTTTCGGGTCAGGGGGGGCTTTCTTT.

This CDR3 reads CASSPYRVYGYTF. The CDR3 nucleotides are TGTGCCAGCAGTCCATACAGGGTTTACGGCTACACCTTC. The chain uses TRBV12-3 or TRBV12-4 and TRBJ1-2; weak D call: TRBD1 (6 bases). V lost 5 bases and J lost 8, with 15 bases in between. The CDR3 has 13 amino acids.

The V gene is TRBV5-4, the J gene TRBJ1-2; no firm D call. The germline CDR1 and CDR2 sequences are SGHNT and YYREEE (reference sequence). Trimming took off 0 bases at V and 0 bases at J, with 9 bases between the two ends. The CDR3 is 15 residues long. The CDR3 sequence is CASSLVPPANYGYTF. CDR3 nucleotides: TGTGCCAGCAGCTTGGTACCTCCAGCTAACTATGGCTACACCTTC.

The rearrangement links TRBV2 to TRBJ1-2, with D unresolved. Germline V gene data show CDR1 as SNHLY and CDR2 as FYNNEI. The CDR3 consists of 13 residues. V was trimmed by 8 bases and J by 3 bases, leaving 13 bases between them. Here the CDR3 DNA reads TGTGCCAGCGGTATAGAGGGTGACTATGGCTACACCTTC. Encoded protein: CASGIEGDYGYTF.

This clone was recorded a few times. This sequence joins TRBV4-1 and TRBJ2-7; D is possibly TRBD2 (6 bases). Germline V gives CDR1 MGHRA, CDR2 YSYEKL. V was trimmed by 1 base and J by 0 bases, leaving 16 bases between them. CDR3 length equals 17 residues. The CDR3 sequence: CASSQGYQEGSSYEQYF. DNA for the CDR3: TGCGCCAGCAGCCAAGGCTATCAGGAGGGCAGCTCCTACGAGCAGTACTTC.

As to this clone: At the DNA level, this CDR3 is encoded by other sequences in the same sample as well. J is TRBJ2-7 and V is TRBV6-5, with D possibly matching TRBD1 (5 bases). V gave up 3 bases and J gave up 3 bases, with 9 bases separating them. The germline V gene encodes CDR1 MNHEY and CDR2 SVGAGI. This CDR3 is built from 13 residues. The CDR3: CASSYDRGYEQYF. The CDR3 DNA reads TGTGCCAGCAGTTATGACAGAGGCTACGAGCAGTACTTC.

The V call is TRBV5-1, the J call TRBJ2-1; D gene unclear. V was clipped by 4 bases and J by 5 bases, with 13 bases between them. Germline lookup yields CDR1 SGHRS and CDR2 YFSETQ. This CDR3 is built from 14 residues. CDR3 sequence reads: CASSPPDLNNEQFF. CDR3 nucleotide sequence: TGCGCCAGCAGCCCCCCCGACTTAAACAATGAGCAGTTCTTC.

The rearrangement uses TRBV3-1 (or the pseudogene TRBV3-2) and TRBJ1-5; no firm D call. The length of the CDR3 is 14 residues. Germline CDR1 and CDR2: LGHDT and YNNKEL (reference sequence). V was clipped by 3 bases and J by 2 bases, with 8 bases between them. CDR3 DNA: TGTGCCAGCAGCCAGTATCAGGGCAATCAGCCCCAGCATTTT. Protein sequence: CASSQYQGNQPQHF.

This chain connects TRBV12-3 or TRBV12-4 to TRBJ1-1; TRBD1 matches 7 bases. The CDR3 totals 13 residues. J lost 3 bases, V lost 6 bases, and 4 bases had no gene match. The chain's CDR3 is CASSSQGYTEAFF. The DNA of the CDR3 is TGTGCCAGCAGCTCACAGGGGTACACTGAAGCTTTCTTT.